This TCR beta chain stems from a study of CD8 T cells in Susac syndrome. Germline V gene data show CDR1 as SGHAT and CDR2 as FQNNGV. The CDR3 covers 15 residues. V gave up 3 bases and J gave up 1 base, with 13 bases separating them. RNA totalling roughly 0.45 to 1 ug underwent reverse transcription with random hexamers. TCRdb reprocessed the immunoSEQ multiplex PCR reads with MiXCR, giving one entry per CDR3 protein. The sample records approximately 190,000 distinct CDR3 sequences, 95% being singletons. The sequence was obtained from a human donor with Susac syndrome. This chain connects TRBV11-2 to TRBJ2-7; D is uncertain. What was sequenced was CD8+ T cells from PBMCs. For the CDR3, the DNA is TGTGCCAGCAGCTTTCTAAGAGGAGCGTCCTACGAGCAGTACTTC. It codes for CASSFLRGASYEQYF.